The next 28 T cell receptor beta chains were all read from a single sample in a study of beta chain features in type 1 diabetes. Study-level results: Significant though moderate, a shortening of TCRB CDR3s appeared in all four CD4+ subsets of Type 1 diabetes patients.

Reverse transcription of all isolated RNA meant that expressed TCRB transcripts were sequenced. The protocol was immunoSEQ multiplex PCR, while the TCRdb copy is restricted to in-frame clones and leaves out a portion. The table lists over 600,000 clones, around 11% of them singletons, with around 0.12% in the top ten. The antigens these receptors bind are not known. Sequencing used naive CD4+ T cells from blood. The receptors originated from a man younger than 45 with type 1 diabetes.

A few counts support this clone. This chain uses TRBV5-1 with TRBJ1-2; possibly TRBD1 for D (6 bases). Germline loops: CDR1 SGHRS, CDR2 YFSETQ. V dropped 4 bases and J dropped 8 bases, with 18 bases sitting between them. The CDR3 spans 14 residues. The chain's CDR3 is CASSIGQMTEGYTF. Written as DNA, the CDR3 is TGCGCCAGCAGCATTGGACAGATGACTGAGGGCTACACCTTC.

This clone was counted only a few times. This chain connects TRBV11-2 to TRBJ2-1; a possible D gene is TRBD1 (6 bases). V gave up 1 base and J gave up 8 bases, with 15 bases separating them. CDR1 and CDR2 from the germline V gene are SGHAT and FQNNGV. CDR3 length: 15 residues. The CDR3 here is CASSLGTALSDEQFF. CDR3 in DNA: TGTGCCAGCAGCTTAGGGACAGCCTTATCCGATGAGCAGTTCTTC.

The rearrangement uses TRBV18 and TRBJ2-7, with 9 bases that match TRBD1. This CDR3 spans 14 amino acids. The V gene end was trimmed by 8 bases and the J gene end by 5 bases; junction bases not matched to a gene: 10. Germline assignment: CDR1 KGHSH and CDR2 LQKENI. DNA of the CDR3: TGTGCCAGCCGCCCCGGGACAGGGACCCACGAGCAGTACTTC. Amino acids: CASRPGTGTHEQYF.

J is TRBJ2-3 and V is TRBV9; D not resolved. V was shortened by 4 bases and J by 2 bases, with 14 bases between the two germline ends. The CDR3 consists of 15 residues. From germline, CDR1 is SGDLS and CDR2 YYNGEE. The CDR3: CASSPGAGVTDTQYF. CDR3 DNA sequence: TGTGCCAGCAGCCCAGGAGCAGGCGTCACAGATACGCAGTATTTT.

This clone was observed a few times. This rearrangement joins TRBV19 to TRBJ1-2; a possible D gene is TRBD1 (6 bases). This CDR3 has 13 residues. Per germline, CDR1 LNHDA and CDR2 SQIVND (reference sequence). Trimming pared 6 bases from V and 5 bases from J, leaving 13 bases between. The CDR3 sequence: CASRQGGTYGYTF. CDR3 nucleotide sequence: TGTGCCAGTAGACAGGGAGGGACGTATGGCTACACCTTC.

The table lists this clone with a few counts. The chain combines TRBV7-9 with TRBJ2-5; 7 bases are shared with TRBD1. CDR1 SEHNR and CDR2 FQNEAQ come from the germline V gene (reference sequence). V shed 5 bases and J 4 bases; nucleotides not matched to a gene: 10. The CDR3 sequence is 15 residues long. CDR3 amino acids: CASSSPGTVRETQYF. As DNA, the CDR3 is TGTGCCAGCAGCAGTCCCGGGACAGTTCGAGAGACCCAGTACTTC. The full variable domain, in which reference TRBV7-9 and TRBJ2-5 provide the parts outside the CDR3, is DTGVSQNPRHKITKRGQNVTFRCDPISEHNRLYWYRQTLGQGPEFLTYFQNEAQLEKSRLLSDRFSAERPKGSFSTLEIQRTEQGDSAMYLCASSSPGTVRETQYFGPGTRLLVL.

This clone was counted a few times. V usage is TRBV29-1 and J usage is TRBJ1-2, with D possibly being TRBD1 (6 bases). Trimming removed 4 bases from V and 6 bases from J, with 15 bases in between. The V gene's germline CDR1 is SQVTM and CDR2 ANQGSEA. CDR3 size: 13 residues. The CDR3 DNA follows: TGCAGCGTTGGGATTAGAGGGGGAAATGGCTACACCTTC. Amino acids: CSVGIRGGNGYTF.

The chain has TRBV5-4 and TRBJ1-2, with 10 bases that match TRBD1. Germline V gene lookup returns CDR1 SGHNT and CDR2 YYREEE (reference sequence). J lost 5 bases, V lost 4 bases, and 8 bases had no gene match. The CDR3 extends over 15 amino acids. CDR3 sequence reads: CASSGTGDQGYGYTF. DNA of the CDR3: TGTGCCAGCAGCGGGACAGGGGATCAAGGTTATGGCTACACCTTC.

Worth noting for this clone: This CDR3 is also generated by other DNA sequences in the sample. The chain combines TRBV7-2 with TRBJ1-3, with 7 bases fitting TRBD1. V shed 4 bases, J shed 4 bases, and the junction held 4 bases outside the gene matches. In germline, CDR1 is SGHTA, CDR2 FQGNSA. The CDR3 runs 14 residues. CDR3: CASSSRDSGNTIYF. DNA for the CDR3: TGTGCCAGCAGCTCCCGGGACAGCGGAAACACCATATATTTT.

This clone turned up a few times. The CDR3 nucleotides read TGTGCCAGCAGCCATTTCGGACGTTCCCAAGAGACCCAGTACTTC. Translating it yields CASSHFGRSQETQYF. J is TRBJ2-5 and V is TRBV14; no definite D call. The CDR3 runs 15 residues. Germline CDR1 is SGHDN and CDR2 is FVKESK. Trimming took off 3 bases at V and 1 base at J, with 12 bases between the two ends.

The chain is built from TRBV7-2 and TRBJ2-7, with 9 bases fitting TRBD2. The CDR3 contains 15 residues. In germline, CDR1 is SGHTA, CDR2 FQGNSA. V gave up 1 base and J gave up 2 bases; unmatched junction bases: 3. The CDR3 loop reads CASSLVASGAYEQYF. The CDR3 bases are TGTGCCAGCAGCTTAGTTGCTAGCGGGGCCTACGAGCAGTACTTC.

This chain joins TRBV5-6 and TRBJ2-3; TRBD2 aligns across 13 bases. The V and J ends lost 4 bases and 6 bases, in that order; junction bases with no gene match: 5. The CDR3 sequence is 15 residues long. Germline loops: CDR1 SGHDT, CDR2 YYEEEE. The CDR3 coding sequence is TGTGCCAGCAGCCCCGGGACTAGCGGGGCGGATACGCAGTATTTT. This codes for CASSPGTSGADTQYF. Based on the CDR3 plus reference TRBV5-6 and TRBJ2-3, the full variable domain is DAGVTQSPTHLIKTRGQQVTLRCSPKSGHDTVSWYQQALGQGPQFIFQYYEEEERQRGNFPDRFSGHQFPNYSSELNVNALLLGDSALYLCASSPGTSGADTQYFGPGTRLTVL.

The rearrangement uses TRBV2 and TRBJ2-3; 9 nucleotides agree with TRBD2. This CDR3 contains 15 residues. CDR1 and CDR2 from the germline V gene are SNHLY and FYNNEI. J lost 6 bases, V lost 10 bases, and 14 bases had no gene match. The CDR3 coding sequence is TGTGCCACCGGGGGACTAGCCTCCTCCAGGGATACGCAGTATTTT. Protein product: CATGGLASSRDTQYF.

This chain links TRBV7-9 with TRBJ2-7; 8 bases agree with TRBD1. The CDR3 runs 15 residues. V was clipped by 6 bases and J by 2 bases; unmatched bases: 9. CDR1 is SEHNR and CDR2 is FQNEAQ in the germline V gene (reference sequence). The CDR3 loop is CASRLQGEITYEQYF. CDR3 DNA: TGTGCCAGCAGATTACAGGGGGAAATCACCTACGAGCAGTACTTC.

This clone was detected a few times. The chain links TRBV7-2 to TRBJ2-3; the D is unclear. V lost 5 bases to trimming and J lost 1 base, with 1 base between them. This CDR3 spans 11 amino acids. Germline assignment: CDR1 SGHTA and CDR2 FQGNSA. The CDR3 loop reads CASSRTDTQYF. CDR3 DNA: TGTGCCAGCAGCCGCACAGATACGCAGTATTTT.

This clone was counted between two and nine times. This sequence joins TRBV5-4 and TRBJ2-1; D not certain. Germline CDR1 reads SGHNT; CDR2 reads YYREEE (reference sequence). The CDR3 loop spans 15 amino acids. V was cut by 2 bases and J by 0 bases, with 9 bases left in between. In DNA, the CDR3 is TGTGCCAGCAGCTTACCTGGCAGCTCCTACAATGAGCAGTTCTTC. This gives the protein CASSLPGSSYNEQFF.

This clone has just a few counts. The chain couples TRBV11-3 to TRBJ2-5, with 10 bases lining up with TRBD2. The CDR3 is made up of 13 amino acids. Germline V CDR1 and CDR2: SGHNT, YENEEA. V was pared by 3 bases and J by 14 bases, with 9 bases of the junction left unmatched. CDR3 loop: CASSFGLAGAPYF. CDR3 DNA sequence: TGTGCCAGCAGCTTTGGGCTAGCGGGGGCCCCTTACTTC.

This clone turned up a few times. The rearrangement joins TRBV7-3 to TRBJ2-5; 15 nucleotides agree with TRBD2. The germline V gene has CDR1 SGHTA and CDR2 FQGTGA. CDR3 length: 16 residues. Losses at the gene ends were 2 bases for V and 4 bases for J; bases not matched to a gene: 2. The CDR3 DNA is TGTGCCAGCAGCTTAGGACTAGCGGGGGGGCGAGAGACCCAGTACTTC. Translated, it gives CASSLGLAGGRETQYF.

This clone was recorded a few times. The genes are TRBV4-3 and TRBJ1-5; 7 bases map to TRBD1. Germline-derived CDR1 and CDR2 are LGHNA and YSLEER. There are 19 residues in the CDR3. V shed 0 bases, J shed 2 bases, and the junction held 13 bases outside the gene matches. CDR3 sequence reads: CASSQEPYLQGDGNQPQHF. CDR3 nucleotide sequence: TGCGCCAGCAGCCAAGAACCTTACCTGCAGGGGGATGGCAATCAGCCCCAGCATTTT.

There are a few counts of this clone. The gene calls are TRBV19 and TRBJ2-1; TRBD1 matches at 9 bases. The germline V gene has CDR1 LNHDA and CDR2 SQIVND (reference sequence). The length of the CDR3 is 14 residues. Unmatched junction bases numbered 1, after V lost 3 bases and J lost 4 bases. The CDR3, as DNA: TGTGCCAGTAGTATGACAGGGGGATACAATGAGCAGTTCTTC. Translation gives CASSMTGGYNEQFF.

This chain joins TRBV27 and TRBJ2-7, with 8 bases identical to TRBD1. The CDR3 extends over 15 amino acids. Germline loops: CDR1 MNHEY, CDR2 SMNVEV (reference sequence). V shed 5 bases and J 3 bases; nucleotides not matched to a gene: 9. The DNA for the CDR3 is TGTGCCAGCAGTATCCAAAGGACAGGGATCTACGAGCAGTACTTC. Protein sequence: CASSIQRTGIYEQYF.

This clone appeared a few times. This chain connects TRBV29-1 to TRBJ2-3, with TRBD2 as a possible D gene (7 bases). Germline CDR1 and CDR2: SQVTM and ANQGSEA. CDR3 length: 15 residues. The V gene lost 4 bases and the J gene lost 4 bases, with 18 bases spanning the gap. The DNA for the CDR3 is TGCAGCGTTGGGCCGGGGGGCGCAGGACCAGATACGCAGTATTTT. Protein sequence: CSVGPGGAGPDTQYF.

The DNA for the CDR3 is TGTGCCAGCAGCTTACCGGCAGGCCTCACAGATACGCAGTATTTT. As protein: CASSLPAGLTDTQYF. This chain connects TRBV11-2 to TRBJ2-3; D call uncertain. The CDR3 has 15 residues. Trimming pared 2 bases from V and 2 bases from J, leaving 11 bases between. Germline V gives CDR1 SGHAT, CDR2 FQNNGV.

This clone was seen only a few times. The chain has TRBV5-1 and TRBJ2-1; TRBD2 matches at 7 bases. Unmatched junction bases numbered 14, after V lost 0 bases and J lost 5 bases. Germline V CDR1 and CDR2: SGHRS, YFSETQ. The CDR3 extends over 18 amino acids. CDR3 in amino acids: CASSLEILGLAVNNEQFF. DNA for the CDR3: TGCGCCAGCAGCTTGGAGATTTTAGGGCTAGCGGTAAACAATGAGCAGTTCTTC.

This clone was recorded a few times. The sample carries other DNA sequences with the same CDR3. The chain recombines TRBV7-2 with TRBJ1-3; D call uncertain. This CDR3 is 13 amino acids long. Trimming removed 4 bases at V and 0 bases at J, with 4 bases between. Per germline, CDR1 SGHTA and CDR2 FQGNSA. The CDR3 DNA reads as TGTGCCAGCAGCTCCTCCTCTGGAAACACCATATATTTT. Its translation is CASSSSSGNTIYF.

J is TRBJ1-5 and V is TRBV9; D unresolved. From germline, CDR1 is SGDLS and CDR2 YYNGEE. This CDR3 region has 15 residues. The V gene lost 3 bases and the J gene lost 3 bases, with 13 bases spanning the gap. CDR3 protein: CASSGDGRFNQPQHF. CDR3 sequence (DNA): TGTGCCAGCAGCGGGGATGGGCGGTTCAATCAGCCCCAGCATTTT.

This clone was observed a handful of times. The chain carries TRBV30 and TRBJ2-1; 8 bases match TRBD1. The trim removed 3 bases at V and 2 bases at J, leaving 18 bases unmatched. The germline V gene encodes CDR1 GTSNPN and CDR2 SVGIG (reference sequence). CDR3 length equals 19 residues. CDR3 amino acids: CAWRGIGTGSLIPYNEQFF. The CDR3 DNA reads TGTGCCTGGAGGGGGATCGGGACAGGATCCCTGATCCCCTACAATGAGCAGTTCTTC.

This clone came up a few times. V usage is TRBV2 and J usage is TRBJ2-7, with 9 bases identical to TRBD1. This CDR3 has 14 amino acids. Trimming removed 4 bases from V and 0 bases from J; junction bases left unmatched: 1. Germline CDR1 is SNHLY and CDR2 is FYNNEI. The CDR3: CASSAQGASYEQYF. The CDR3, as DNA: TGTGCCAGCAGTGCACAGGGGGCCTCCTACGAGCAGTACTTC. The entire variable domain, with the rest obtained from reference TRBV2 and TRBJ2-7, is as follows: EPEVTQTPSHQVTQMGQEVILRCVPISNHLYFYWYRQILGQKVEFLVSFYNNEISEKSEIFDDQFSVERPDGSNFTLKIRSTKLEDSAMYFCASSAQGASYEQYFGPGTRLTVT.